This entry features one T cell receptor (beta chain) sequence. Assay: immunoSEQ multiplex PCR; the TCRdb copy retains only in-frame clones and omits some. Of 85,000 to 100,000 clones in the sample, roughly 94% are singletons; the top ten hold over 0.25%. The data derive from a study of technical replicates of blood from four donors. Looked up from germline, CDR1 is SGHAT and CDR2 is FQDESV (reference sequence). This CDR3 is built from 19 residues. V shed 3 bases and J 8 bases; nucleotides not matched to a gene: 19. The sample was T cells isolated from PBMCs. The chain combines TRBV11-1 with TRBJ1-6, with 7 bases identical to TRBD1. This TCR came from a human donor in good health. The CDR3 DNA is TGTGCCAGCAGCTTGGGTGCGGACAGGTCGACTTTTCGGTATTCACCCCTCCACTTT. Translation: CASSLGADRSTFRYSPLHF.